The entry below describes one T cell receptor (beta chain). Its antigen is unknown. This record comes from a study of Ad26.COV2.S vaccination and SARS-CoV-2 variants. Study background: Administration of Ad26.COV2.S was intramuscular, either once or twice 56 days apart.

Here immunoSEQ multiplex PCR was the method, and the copy in TCRdb shows in-frame clones only, minus some. The table lists 500,000 or so clones, approximately 88% of them singletons. Findings of the study overall: Marked by substantial breadth, spike-specific CD8+ and CD4+ T cell responses were reportedly seen after vaccination.

Treatment denoted: some 20 received Ad26.COV2.S at low or high dose, single or two shots; about 5 received placebo; per-sample allocation not given. Vaccine and placebo recipients were sampled on day 63 after the first injection. An Ad26 vector that expressed Wuhan-strain SARS-CoV-2 spike constituted the vaccine. This specimen was peripheral blood, taken in a trial of Ad26.COV2.S vaccine versus placebo. The sequence was obtained from a person between 18 and 59 years old who received the Ad26.COV2.S COVID-19 vaccine or a placebo.

The chain's CDR3 is CASTPHWGAIGGYTF. DNA of the CDR3: TGTGCCAGCACCCCGCATTGGGGGGCTATCGGGGGCTACACCTTC. The chain has TRBV6-6 and TRBJ1-2; TRBD1 might be the D (6 bases). The CDR3 length is 15 residues. Germline V CDR1 and CDR2: MNHNY, SVGAGI (reference sequence). V shed 7 bases and J shed 8 bases, with 23 bases lying between them.